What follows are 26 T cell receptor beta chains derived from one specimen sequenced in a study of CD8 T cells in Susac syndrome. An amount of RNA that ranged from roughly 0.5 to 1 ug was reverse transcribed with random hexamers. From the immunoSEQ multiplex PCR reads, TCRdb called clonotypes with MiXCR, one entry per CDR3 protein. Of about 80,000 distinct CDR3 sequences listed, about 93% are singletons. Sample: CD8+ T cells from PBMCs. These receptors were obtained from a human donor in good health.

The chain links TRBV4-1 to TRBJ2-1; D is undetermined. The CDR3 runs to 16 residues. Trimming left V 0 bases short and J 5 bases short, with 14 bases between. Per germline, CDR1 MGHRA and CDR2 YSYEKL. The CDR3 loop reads CASSQDPQVWDNEQFF. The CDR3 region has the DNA TGCGCCAGCAGCCAAGATCCCCAGGTCTGGGACAATGAGCAGTTCTTC.

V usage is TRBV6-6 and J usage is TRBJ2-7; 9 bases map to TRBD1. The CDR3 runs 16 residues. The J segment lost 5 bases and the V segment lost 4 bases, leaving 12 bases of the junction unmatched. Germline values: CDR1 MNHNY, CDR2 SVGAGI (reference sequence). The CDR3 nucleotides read TGTGCCAGCAGTTTCCGCCCCGACAGGGGGTACCACGAGCAGTACTTC. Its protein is CASSFRPDRGYHEQYF.

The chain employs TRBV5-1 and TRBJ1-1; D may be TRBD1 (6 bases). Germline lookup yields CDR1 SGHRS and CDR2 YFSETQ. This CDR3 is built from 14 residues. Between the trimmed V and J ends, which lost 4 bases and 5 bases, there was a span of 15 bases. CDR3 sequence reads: CASSLGQGLTEAFF. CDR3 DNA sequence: TGCGCCAGCAGCCTCGGGCAGGGGCTTACTGAAGCTTTCTTT.

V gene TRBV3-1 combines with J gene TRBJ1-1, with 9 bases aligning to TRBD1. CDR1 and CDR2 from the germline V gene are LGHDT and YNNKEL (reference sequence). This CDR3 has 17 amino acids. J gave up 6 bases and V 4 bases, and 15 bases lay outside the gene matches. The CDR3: CASSPTPRRDRAAEAFF. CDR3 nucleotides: TGTGCCAGCAGCCCCACCCCCCGCCGGGACAGGGCTGCTGAAGCTTTCTTT.

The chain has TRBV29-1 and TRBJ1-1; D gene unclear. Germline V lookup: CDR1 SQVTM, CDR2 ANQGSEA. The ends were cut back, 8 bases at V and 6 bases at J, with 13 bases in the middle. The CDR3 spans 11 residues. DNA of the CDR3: TGCAGCACCTGCCACGGCGCTGAAGCTTTCTTT. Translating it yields CSTCHGAEAFF.

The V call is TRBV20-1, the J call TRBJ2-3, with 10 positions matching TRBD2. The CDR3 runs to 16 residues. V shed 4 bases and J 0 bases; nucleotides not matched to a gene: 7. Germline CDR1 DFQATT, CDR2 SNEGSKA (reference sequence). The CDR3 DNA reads TGCAGTGCTACGGGCCTAGCGGGGGTTAGCACAGATACGCAGTATTTT. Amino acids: CSATGLAGVSTDTQYF.

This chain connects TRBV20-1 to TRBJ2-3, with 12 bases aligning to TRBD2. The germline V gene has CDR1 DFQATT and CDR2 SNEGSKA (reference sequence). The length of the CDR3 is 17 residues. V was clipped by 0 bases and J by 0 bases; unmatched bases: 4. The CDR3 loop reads CSARDRLAGGSTDTQYF. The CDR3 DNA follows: TGCAGTGCTAGAGATCGGCTAGCGGGAGGGAGCACAGATACGCAGTATTTT.

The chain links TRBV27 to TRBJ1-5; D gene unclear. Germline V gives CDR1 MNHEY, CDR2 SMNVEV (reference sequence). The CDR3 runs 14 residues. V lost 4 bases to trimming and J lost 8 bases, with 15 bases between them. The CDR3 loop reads CASSSSVRAKPQHF. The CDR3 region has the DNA TGTGCCAGCAGTTCATCAGTCCGGGCGAAGCCCCAGCATTTT.

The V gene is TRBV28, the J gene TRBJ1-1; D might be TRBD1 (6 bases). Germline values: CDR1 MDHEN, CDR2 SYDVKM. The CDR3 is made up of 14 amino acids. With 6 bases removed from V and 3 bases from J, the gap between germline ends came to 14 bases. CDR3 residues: CASRLRGGDTEAFF. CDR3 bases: TGTGCCAGCAGACTTCGAGGGGGAGACACTGAAGCTTTCTTT.

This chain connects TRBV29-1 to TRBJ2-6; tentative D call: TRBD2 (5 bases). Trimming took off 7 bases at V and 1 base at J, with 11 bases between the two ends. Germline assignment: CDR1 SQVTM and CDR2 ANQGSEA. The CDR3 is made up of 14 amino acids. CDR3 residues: CSALSGSGANVLTF. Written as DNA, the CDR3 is TGCAGCGCCCTTTCGGGATCTGGGGCCAACGTCCTGACTTTC. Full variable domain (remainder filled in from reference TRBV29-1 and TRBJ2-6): SAVISQKPSRDICQRGTSLTIQCQVDSQVTMMFWYRQQPGQSLTLIATANQGSEATYESGFVIDKFPISRPNLTFSTLTVSNMSPEDSSIYLCSALSGSGANVLTFGAGSRLTVL.

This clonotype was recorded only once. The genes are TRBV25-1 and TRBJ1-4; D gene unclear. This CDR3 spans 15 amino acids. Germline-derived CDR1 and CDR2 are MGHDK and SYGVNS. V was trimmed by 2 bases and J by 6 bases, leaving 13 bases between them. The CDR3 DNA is TGTGCCAGCAGTGAAGGGAGGGCAGGCGATGAAAAACTGTTTTTT. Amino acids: CASSEGRAGDEKLFF.

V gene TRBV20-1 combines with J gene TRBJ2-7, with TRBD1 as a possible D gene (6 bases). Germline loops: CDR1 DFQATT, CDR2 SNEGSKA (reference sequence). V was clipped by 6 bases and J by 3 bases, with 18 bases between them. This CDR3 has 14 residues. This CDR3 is CSAPKDSQYYEQYF. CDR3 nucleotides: TGCAGTGCGCCTAAGGACAGCCAATACTACGAGCAGTACTTC.

The CDR3 region is CAGERGVAEAFF. The CDR3 region has the DNA TGTGCCGGAGAGAGGGGTGTAGCTGAAGCTTTCTTT. V and J are TRBV30 and TRBJ1-1; TRBD1 is a possible D gene (5 bases). The CDR3 is 12 amino acids. CDR1 GTSNPN and CDR2 SVGIG come from the germline V gene (reference sequence). With 8 bases removed from V and 6 bases from J, the gap between germline ends came to 16 bases.

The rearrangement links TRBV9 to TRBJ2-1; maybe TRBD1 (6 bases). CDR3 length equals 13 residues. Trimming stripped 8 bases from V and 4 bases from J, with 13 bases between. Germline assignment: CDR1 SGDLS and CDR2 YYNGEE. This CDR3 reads CASSTGNYNEQFF. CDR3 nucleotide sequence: TGTGCCAGTTCGACAGGAAATTACAATGAGCAGTTCTTC.

The CDR3 DNA reads as TGTGCCAGCAGCCAAGATGATCCTCATAGCGGGTCGTACTACGAGCAGTACTTC. Translating it yields CASSQDDPHSGSYYEQYF. The chain carries TRBV3-1 and TRBJ2-7; 7 bases fit TRBD2. CDR3 size: 18 residues. The germline CDR1 and CDR2 sequences are LGHDT and YNNKEL (reference sequence). Trimming cost V 0 bases and J 3 bases; bases outside gene matches: 14.

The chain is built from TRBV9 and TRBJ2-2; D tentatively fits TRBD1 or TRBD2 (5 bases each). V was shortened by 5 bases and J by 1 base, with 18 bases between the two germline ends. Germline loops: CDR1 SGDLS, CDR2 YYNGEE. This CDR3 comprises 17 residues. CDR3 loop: CASSQIGTDWNTGELFF. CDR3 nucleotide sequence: TGTGCCAGCAGTCAAATAGGGACCGATTGGAACACCGGGGAGCTGTTTTTT.

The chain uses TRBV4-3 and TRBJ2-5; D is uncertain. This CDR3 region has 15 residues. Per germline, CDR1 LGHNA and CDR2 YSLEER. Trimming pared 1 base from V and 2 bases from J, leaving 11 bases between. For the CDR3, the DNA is TGCGCCAGCAGCCAAGGGGAAGCTGTTCAAGAGACCCAGTACTTC. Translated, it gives CASSQGEAVQETQYF.

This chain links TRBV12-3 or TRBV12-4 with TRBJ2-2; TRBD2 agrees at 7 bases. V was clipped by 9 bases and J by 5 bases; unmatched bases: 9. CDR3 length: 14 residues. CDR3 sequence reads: CASVMGGRTGELFF. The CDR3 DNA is TGTGCCAGTGTGATGGGCGGGAGAACCGGGGAGCTGTTTTTT.

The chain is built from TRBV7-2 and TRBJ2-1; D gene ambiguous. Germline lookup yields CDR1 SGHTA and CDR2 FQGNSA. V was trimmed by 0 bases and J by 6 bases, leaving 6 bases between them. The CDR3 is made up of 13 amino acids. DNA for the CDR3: TGTGCCAGCAGCTTAGCGCCAGTCAATGAGCAGTTCTTC. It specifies CASSLAPVNEQFF.

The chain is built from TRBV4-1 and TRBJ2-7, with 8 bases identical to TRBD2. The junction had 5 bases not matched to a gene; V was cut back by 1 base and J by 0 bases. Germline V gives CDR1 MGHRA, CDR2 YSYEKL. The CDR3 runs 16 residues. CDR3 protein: CASSQGFSGASYEQYF. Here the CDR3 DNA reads TGCGCCAGCAGCCAAGGGTTTAGCGGGGCCTCCTACGAGCAGTACTTC.

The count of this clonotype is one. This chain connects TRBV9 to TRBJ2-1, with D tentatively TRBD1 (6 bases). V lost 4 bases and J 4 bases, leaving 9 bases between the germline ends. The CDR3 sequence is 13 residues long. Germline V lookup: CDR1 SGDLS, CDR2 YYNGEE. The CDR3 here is CASSPQGYNEQFF. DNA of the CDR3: TGTGCCAGCAGCCCTCAGGGGTACAATGAGCAGTTCTTC.

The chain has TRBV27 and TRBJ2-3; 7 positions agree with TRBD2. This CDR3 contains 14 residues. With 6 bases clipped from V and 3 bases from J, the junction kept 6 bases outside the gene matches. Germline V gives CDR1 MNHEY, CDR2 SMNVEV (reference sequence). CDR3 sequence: CASRTSPPTDTQYF. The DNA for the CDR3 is TGTGCCAGCAGGACTAGCCCTCCTACAGATACGCAGTATTTT.

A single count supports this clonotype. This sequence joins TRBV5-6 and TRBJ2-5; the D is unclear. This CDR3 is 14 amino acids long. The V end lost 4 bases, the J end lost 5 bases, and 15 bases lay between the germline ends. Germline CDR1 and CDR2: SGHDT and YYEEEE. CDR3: CASSDGKPWETQYF. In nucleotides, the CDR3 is TGTGCCAGCAGCGACGGAAAGCCGTGGGAGACCCAGTACTTC.

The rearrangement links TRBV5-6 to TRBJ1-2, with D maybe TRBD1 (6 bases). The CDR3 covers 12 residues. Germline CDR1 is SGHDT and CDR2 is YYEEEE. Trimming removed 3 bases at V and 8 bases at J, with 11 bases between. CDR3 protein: CASSYDRRGYTF. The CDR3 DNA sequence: TGTGCCAGCAGCTATGACAGGAGGGGCTACACCTTC.

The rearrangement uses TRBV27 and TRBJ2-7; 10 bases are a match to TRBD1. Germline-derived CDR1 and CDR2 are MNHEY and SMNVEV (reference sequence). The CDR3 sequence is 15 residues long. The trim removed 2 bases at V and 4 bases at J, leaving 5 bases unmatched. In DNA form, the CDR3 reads TGTGCCAGCAGTTTAATTGGGACAGGGGCGTACGAGCAGTACTTC. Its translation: CASSLIGTGAYEQYF.

As DNA, the CDR3 is TGTGCCAGCAGCCCGGAGGGGGGGCCATTCACAGATACGCAGTATTTT. As protein: CASSPEGGPFTDTQYF. The chain uses TRBV9 and TRBJ2-3; a possible D gene is TRBD2 (7 bases). Germline V gene sequence: CDR1 SGDLS, CDR2 YYNGEE. Deletions cut 4 bases from V and 2 bases from J, with 17 bases between. This CDR3 region has 16 residues.